This entry is about one T cell receptor beta chain. The specificity of this receptor is unknown. Base qualities were left out, and no much larger clone turns up one base away. The data derive from a study of Graves' ophthalmopathy and Graves' hyperthyroidism (dated by TCRdb to 2017 to 2018). About the study as a whole: Peripheral blood was collected before any treatment was given, at the time of initial diagnosis. An independent validation cohort was composed of 18 hyperthyroidism patients and more than 15 patients who later progressed from hyperthyroidism to ophthalmopathy. T-cell repertoires of thyroid tissue and blood were compared in several hyperthyroidism patients. TCR beta repertoire signatures were used to distinguish Graves' ophthalmopathy from Graves' hyperthyroidism and to predict progression to ophthalmopathy. Following sample collection, hyperthyroidism patients were given methimazole at a starting dose of 30 mg daily, and ophthalmopathy patients were given high-dose intravenous methylprednisolone. To explore V-J signatures that distinguish ophthalmopathy from hyperthyroidism, a discovery set of more than 90 patients was enrolled, made up of 40 to 45 with ophthalmopathy and fewer than 60 with stable hyperthyroidism. In total, 135 blood samples were TCR-sequenced: around 42 ophthalmopathy, some 75 hyperthyroidism and about 17 hyperthyroidism-to-ophthalmopathy patients.

The germline V gene encodes CDR1 MDHEN and CDR2 SYDVKM. The junction shows trimming of 2 bases on V and 4 bases on J, plus 14 bases between the germline ends. The CDR3 measures 15 amino acids from cysteine to phenylalanine. Kept here is only the CDR3 DNA, which spans 45 bases and is read in frame from base 1. For repertoire sequencing, the TCR beta CDR3 regions were amplified from RNA transcripts. HTBI primers and the Qiagen OneStep RT-PCR kit were used in a first-round RT-PCR, which was followed by a second-round multiplex PCR, size selection and purification. Sequencing of the libraries was carried out on an Illumina HiSeq2000 in paired-end mode with 100 bp reads. The study's processing was this. SOAPnuke was used to process the reads, throwing out any read that had adapters, had uncalled bases, had a mean Phred below 15, or lacked an exact constant-primer or identifier match. High-quality paired reads were merged with COPE v1.2.5. Clonotypes were defined as unique nucleotide sequences and were aligned to IMGT TRB V, D and J references using MiTCR v1.1. The analysis was limited to V-J combinations with a frequency above 0.0001, which together covered more than 98% of repertoires. A TCR clonal expansion and chaos score per V-J combination was defined as the ratio of F50 clonal expansion to chaos observed in the TCRdist matrix. Welch's t-statistics and random forest were used to narrow the features down to approximately 13 V-J combinations, which were then fed into a naive Bayes classifier. The Morisita-Horn index was used to measure how similar the thyroid and blood repertoires were. Clones were called with MiXCR by TCRdb after fastp trimmed the public reads at Q25, and only in-frame beta chains were retained. Rows with a matching CDR3 protein are joined into one entry that keeps the most common DNA and genes. The V and J calls, along with clone size, are taken from TCRdb and not from the paper's own processing. The sample table contains 230,000 or so distinct CDR3 sequences; only one count was recorded for 45% of them. Less than 50% of the sample goes to the ten largest clones.

Results the study describes overall, beyond this receptor: In cross-validation, the 13-signature model distinguished ophthalmopathy from stable hyperthyroidism with 85% to 90% sensitivity and 81.08% specificity, and in the test set the corresponding values were roughly 80% and 76%. Most expanded thyroid clonotypes with a frequency above 0.001 also appeared in blood, which suggests that blood repertoires may reflect the immune response in the thyroid. In validation, the model predicted ophthalmopathy progression with 70.59% sensitivity and roughly 72% specificity; 12 predicted patients were CT-confirmed with GO in a median of 6.5 months. No statistical method was used to set the sample size in advance, and the investigators knew which group each participant was assigned to.

Ophthalmopathy patients had moderately to severely active disease, Clinical Activity Score of at least 3, NOSPECS grade of at least 4, and disease duration under 3 months. Patients with other autoimmune diseases, uncontrolled infections, pregnancy or lactation were excluded. Clinical symptoms, serum thyroxine, TRAb, thyroid ultrasound and orbital computed tomography formed the basis of the diagnosis. Using Ficoll-Paque density gradient centrifugation, PBMCs were isolated from approximately 11 ml of fresh peripheral blood. Trizol reagent was used to extract the total RNA, and its quality was then checked on an Agilent 2100 Bioanalyzer.

The sequence derives from an adult man with Graves' ophthalmopathy. Sequencing was carried out using peripheral blood. The chain joins TRBV28 to TRBJ1-2; perhaps TRBD1 is the D gene, with 5 bases matching. The CDR3 protein: CASSLGTEGGYGYTF. The nucleotide sequence is given as TGTGCCAGCAGTTTAGGGACCGAGGGCGGCTATGGCTACACCTTC.